This TCR beta chain was captured in a study of CD8+CD57+ T cells in acquired aplastic anemia (dated by TCRdb to 2016 to 2018). General notes on the study: DNA extracted from sorted CD4+ and CD8+ cells had a mean of around 3.3 ug, with a range of about 0.19 to 27.4 ug. A CD8+CD57+ expansion meant a frequency higher than the mean frequency seen in healthy subjects.

V loses 8 bases, J loses 3 bases, and the germline ends lie 13 bases apart. There are 13 amino acids in the CDR3, from cysteine to phenylalanine inclusive. Only the CDR3 part of the read is kept: 39 bases, read in frame from the first base. The germline V gene sets CDR1 to ENHRY and CDR2 to SYGVKD. What the study reported, not specific to this receptor: Approximately 31 CD8+ CDR3 sequences were found in both patients and controls but appeared to be highly expressed in patients and within the immunodominant clones of the patients. Patients and healthy controls showed no significant difference in CD8+ Simpson's diversity (P=0.060).

Genomic DNA served as template for TCR beta VDJ combination and CDR3 sequence profiling. An Illumina HiSeq 2000 was the platform used for TCR repertoire sequencing. The study's processing was this. TRBV/TRBJ rearrangement plots, CDR3 size and DJ length profiles, and Simpson's diversity index were used to evaluate the repertoires. The most abundant DNA sequence in the deep sequencing data was defined as the immunodominant clone. CDR3 amino acid sequences were screened for sharing across subjects and compared with published repertoires and the VDJdb database. TCRdb trimmed the raw reads at Q25, called clones with MiXCR and kept productive beta chains. Each CDR3 protein appears once, grouped with its most common genes and DNA. The V and J calls here are based on TCRdb, not the publication. The sample contains about 190,000 distinct CDR3 sequences, roughly half of them found a single time. The top ten clones comprise 9.7% of the sample.

Patients chosen for sequencing had shown expansion of CD8+CD57+ cells by flow cytometry. Severe acquired aplastic anemia was diagnosed in all patients according to International Study of Aplastic Anemia and Agranulocytosis and Camitta criteria. No therapy had been received by the patients at the time of blood sampling. TCR repertoires of sorted CD4+ and CD8+ blood T cells from severe aplastic anemia patients and healthy subjects were deep-sequenced in the study. Patients were enrolled under clinicaltrials.gov protocols 00001620, 01623167, 00001397, 00071045, 00081523 and 00961064 in the USA. Ficoll-Paque density gradient centrifugation was used to isolate peripheral blood mononuclear cells. CD4+ and CD8+ T cells were sorted by FACS or magnetic beads before DNA extraction. About this clonotype itself: Its antigen is not yet known. No qualities accompany the bases; no much larger clone lies one base away.

The sequencing sample was made of sorted CD4+, CD8+, or CD8+CD57+ T cells (not recorded which) from PBMCs. In this chain, TRBV10-3 is recombined with TRBJ1-2, with the D segment identity uncertain. The TCR comes from a human donor with aplastic anemia. The CDR3 region has the sequence CAIGVAADYGYTF. The DNA is TGTGCCATCGGTGTTGCCGCCGACTATGGCTACACCTTC.